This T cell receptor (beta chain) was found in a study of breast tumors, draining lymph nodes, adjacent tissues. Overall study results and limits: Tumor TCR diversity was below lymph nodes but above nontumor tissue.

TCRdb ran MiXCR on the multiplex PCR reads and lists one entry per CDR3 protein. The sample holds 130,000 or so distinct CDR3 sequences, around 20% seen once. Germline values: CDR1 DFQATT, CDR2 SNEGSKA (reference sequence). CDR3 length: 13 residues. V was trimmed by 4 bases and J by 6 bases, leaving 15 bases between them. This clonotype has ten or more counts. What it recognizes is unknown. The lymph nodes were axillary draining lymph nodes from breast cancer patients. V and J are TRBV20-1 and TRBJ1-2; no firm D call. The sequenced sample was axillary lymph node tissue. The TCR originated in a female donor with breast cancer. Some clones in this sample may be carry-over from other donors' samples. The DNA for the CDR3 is TGCAGTGCTACGCCCGTGGTAGGGAATGGCTACACCTTC. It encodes CSATPVVGNGYTF.